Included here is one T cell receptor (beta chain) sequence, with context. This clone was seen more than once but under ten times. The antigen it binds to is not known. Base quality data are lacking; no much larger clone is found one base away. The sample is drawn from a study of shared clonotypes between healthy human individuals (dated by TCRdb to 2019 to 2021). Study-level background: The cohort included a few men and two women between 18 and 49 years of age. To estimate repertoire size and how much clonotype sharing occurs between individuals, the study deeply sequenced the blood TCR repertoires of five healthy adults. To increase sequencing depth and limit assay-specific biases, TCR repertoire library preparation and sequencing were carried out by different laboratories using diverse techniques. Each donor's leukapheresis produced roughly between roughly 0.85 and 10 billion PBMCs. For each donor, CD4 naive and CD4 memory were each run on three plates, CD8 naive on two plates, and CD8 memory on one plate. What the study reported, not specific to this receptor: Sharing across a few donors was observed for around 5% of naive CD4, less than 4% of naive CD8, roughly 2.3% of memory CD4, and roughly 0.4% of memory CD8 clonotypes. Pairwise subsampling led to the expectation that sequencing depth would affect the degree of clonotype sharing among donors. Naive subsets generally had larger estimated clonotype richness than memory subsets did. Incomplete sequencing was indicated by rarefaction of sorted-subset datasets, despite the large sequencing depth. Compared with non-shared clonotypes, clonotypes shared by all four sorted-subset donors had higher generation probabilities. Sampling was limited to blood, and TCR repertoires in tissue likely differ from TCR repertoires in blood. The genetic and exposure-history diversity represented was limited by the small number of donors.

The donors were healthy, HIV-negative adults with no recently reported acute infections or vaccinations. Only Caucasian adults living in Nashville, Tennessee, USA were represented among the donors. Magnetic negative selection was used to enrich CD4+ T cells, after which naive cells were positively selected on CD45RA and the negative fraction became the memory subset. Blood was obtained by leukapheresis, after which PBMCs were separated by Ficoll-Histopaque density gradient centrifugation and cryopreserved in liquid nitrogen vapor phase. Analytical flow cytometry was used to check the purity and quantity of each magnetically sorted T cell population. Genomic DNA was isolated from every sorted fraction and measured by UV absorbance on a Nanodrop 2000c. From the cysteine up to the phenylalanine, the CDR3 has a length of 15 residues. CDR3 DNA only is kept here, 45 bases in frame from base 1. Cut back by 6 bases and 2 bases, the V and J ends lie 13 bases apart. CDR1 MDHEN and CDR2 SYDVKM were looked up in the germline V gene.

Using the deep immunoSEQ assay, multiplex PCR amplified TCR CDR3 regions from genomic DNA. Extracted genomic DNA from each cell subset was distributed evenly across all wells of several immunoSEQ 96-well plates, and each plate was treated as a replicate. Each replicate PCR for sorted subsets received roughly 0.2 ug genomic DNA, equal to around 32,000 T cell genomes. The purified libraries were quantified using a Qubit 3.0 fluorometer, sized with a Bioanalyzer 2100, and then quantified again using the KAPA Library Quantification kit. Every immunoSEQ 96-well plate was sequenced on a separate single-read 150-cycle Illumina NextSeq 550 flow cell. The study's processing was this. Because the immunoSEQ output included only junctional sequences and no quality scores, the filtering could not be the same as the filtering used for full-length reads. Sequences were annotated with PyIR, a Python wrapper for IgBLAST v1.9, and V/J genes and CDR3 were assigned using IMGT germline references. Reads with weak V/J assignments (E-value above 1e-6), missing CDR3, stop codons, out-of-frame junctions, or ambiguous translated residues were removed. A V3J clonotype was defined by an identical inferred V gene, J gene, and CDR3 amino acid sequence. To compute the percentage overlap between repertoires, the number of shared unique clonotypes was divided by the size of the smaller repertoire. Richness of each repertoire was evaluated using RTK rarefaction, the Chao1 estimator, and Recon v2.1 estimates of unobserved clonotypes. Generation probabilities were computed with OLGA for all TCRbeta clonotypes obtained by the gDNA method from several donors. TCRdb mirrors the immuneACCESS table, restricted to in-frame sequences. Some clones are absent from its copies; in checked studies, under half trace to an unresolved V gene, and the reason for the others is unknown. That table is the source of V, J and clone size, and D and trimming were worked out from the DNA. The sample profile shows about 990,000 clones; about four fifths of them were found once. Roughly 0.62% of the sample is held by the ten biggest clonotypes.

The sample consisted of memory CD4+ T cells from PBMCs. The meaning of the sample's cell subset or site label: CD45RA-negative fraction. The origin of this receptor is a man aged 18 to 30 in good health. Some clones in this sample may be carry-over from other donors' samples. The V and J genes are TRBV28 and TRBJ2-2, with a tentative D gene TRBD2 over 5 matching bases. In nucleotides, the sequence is TGTGCCAGCAGCTACCGGACGGGAAACACCGGGGAGCTGTTTTTT. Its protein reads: CASSYRTGNTGELFF.